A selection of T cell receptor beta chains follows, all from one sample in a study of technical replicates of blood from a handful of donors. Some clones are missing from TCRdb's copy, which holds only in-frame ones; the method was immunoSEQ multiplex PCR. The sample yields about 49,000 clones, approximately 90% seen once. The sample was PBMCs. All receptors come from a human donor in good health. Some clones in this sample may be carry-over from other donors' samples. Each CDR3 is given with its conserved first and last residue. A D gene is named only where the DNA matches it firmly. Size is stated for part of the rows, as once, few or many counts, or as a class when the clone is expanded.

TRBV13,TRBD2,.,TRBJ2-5,TGTGCCAGCAGCTATTCCGGACTAGCGGGGTACCAAGAGACCCAGTACTTC,CASSYSGLAGYQETQYF
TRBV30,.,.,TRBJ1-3,TGTGCCTGGAGTCGGCCGCGGAGCTCTGGAAACACCATATATTTT,CAWSRPRSSGNTIYF
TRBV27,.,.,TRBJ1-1,TGTGCCAGCAGCTATGGGGAGGTAACTGAAGCTTTCTTT,CASSYGEVTEAFF
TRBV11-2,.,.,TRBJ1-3,TGTGCCAGCAGCGACAGAACAGGAAACACCATATATTTT,CASSDRTGNTIYF
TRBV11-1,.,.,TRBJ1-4,TGTGCCAGCAGCCATTCGGGTCAGAAAAATGAAAAACTGTTTTTT,CASSHSGQKNEKLFF
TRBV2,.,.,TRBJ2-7,TGTGCCAGCAGTGAACAGGGGCGCGCGCAGTACTTC,CASSEQGRAQYF
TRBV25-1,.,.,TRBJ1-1,TGTGCCAGCAGTGCCCCGGTCGGGGAAGGGTCGAACACTGAAGCTTTCTTT,CASSAPVGEGSNTEAFF
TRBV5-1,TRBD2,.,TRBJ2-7,TGCGCCAGCAGCTTGGCGGGGTGGGGAGGGTACGAGCAGTACTTC,CASSLAGWGGYEQYF
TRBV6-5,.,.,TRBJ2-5,TGTGCCAGCAGTTACCTGGACAGACAAGAGACCCAGTACTTC,CASSYLDRQETQYF
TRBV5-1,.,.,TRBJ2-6,TGCGCCAGCAGTTTTATCTCTGGGGCCAACGTCCTGACTTTC,CASSFISGANVLTF
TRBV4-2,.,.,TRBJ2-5,TGTGCCAGCAGCCAAGCGGCGGGGGCCCTGGAGACCCAGTACTTC,CASSQAAGALETQYF
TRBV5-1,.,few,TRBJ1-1,TGCGCCAGCAGCCAGGGCACTGAAGCTTTCTTT,CASSQGTEAFF
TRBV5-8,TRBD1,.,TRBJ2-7,TGTGCCAGCAGCTTGGCCGTCTACGGACAGGGCTACGAGCAGTACTTC,CASSLAVYGQGYEQYF
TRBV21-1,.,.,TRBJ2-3,.,CASSKDKGDSLVAEGSTDTQYF
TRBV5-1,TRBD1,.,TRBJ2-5,TGCGCCAGCAGCGCCCCGGGACAGGGGCAAGAGACCCAGTACTTC,CASSAPGQGQETQYF
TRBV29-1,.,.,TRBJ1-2,TGCAGCGTTGAAGTCGGGGGAAATGGCTACACCTTC,CSVEVGGNGYTF
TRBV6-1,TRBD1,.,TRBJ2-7,TGTGCCAGCATCCTAGACGGGACAGGGAACGAGCAGTACTTC,CASILDGTGNEQYF
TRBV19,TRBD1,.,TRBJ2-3,TGTGCCAGTAGTACTGACAGGGTGGCAGCGCAGTATTTT,CASSTDRVAAQYF
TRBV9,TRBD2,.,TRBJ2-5,TGTGCCAGCAGCGGAGGAACTAGCGGGGGGCTCCAAGAGACCCAGTACTTC,CASSGGTSGGLQETQYF
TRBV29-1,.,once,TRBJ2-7,TGCAGCGTTGAATCGGCAGGGGTTAACTACGAGCAGTACTTC,CSVESAGVNYEQYF
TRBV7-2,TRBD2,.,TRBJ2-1,TGTGCCAGCAGTCCGGCGGGCGGGGGGCCTTACAATGAGCAGTTCTTC,CASSPAGGGPYNEQFF
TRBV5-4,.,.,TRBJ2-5,TGTGCCAGCAGCTTGGGGACGGAGGAAGAGACCCAGTACTTC,CASSLGTEEETQYF
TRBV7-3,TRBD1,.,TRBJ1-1,TGTGCCAGCAGCTACTCAGGACAGGGCGAAGCTTTCTTT,CASSYSGQGEAFF
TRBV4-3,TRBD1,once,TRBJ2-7,TGCGCCAGCAGCCGGGGACAGGGACCCTACGAGCAGTACTTC,CASSRGQGPYEQYF
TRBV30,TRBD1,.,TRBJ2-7,TGTGCCTGGAGTAATATAGGACAGGGAACCTACGAGCAGTACTTC,CAWSNIGQGTYEQYF
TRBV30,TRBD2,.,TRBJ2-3,TGTGCCTCCGGGGGGGGCGGGAGAGTCACAGATACGCAGTATTTT,CASGGGGRVTDTQYF
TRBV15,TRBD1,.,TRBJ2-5,TGTGCCACCAGCAGAGATCGCGGGACAGGGAAAGAGACCCAGTACTTC,CATSRDRGTGKETQYF
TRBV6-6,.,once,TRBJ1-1,TGTGCCAGCACAAAAAGGGAGCCTGAAGCTTTCTTT,CASTKREPEAFF
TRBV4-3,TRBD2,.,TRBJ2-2,TGCGCCAGCAGCCAAGGGCTAGCGGGGGGGCCCGGGGAGCTGTTTTTT,CASSQGLAGGPGELFF
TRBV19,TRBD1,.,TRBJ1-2,TGTGCCAGTACGGTCGGGGACAGGGACCATGGCTACACCTTC,CASTVGDRDHGYTF
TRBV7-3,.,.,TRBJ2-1,TGTGCCAGCAGCTTAACAGGGGGCTCCTACAATGAGCAGTTCTTC,CASSLTGGSYNEQFF
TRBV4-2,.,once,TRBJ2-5,TGTGCCAGCAGCCCGAGACTAGTTCCTCAAGAGACCCAGTACTTC,CASSPRLVPQETQYF
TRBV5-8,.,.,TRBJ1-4,TGTGCCAGCAGCCAATATAGGAGATTAACTAATGAAAAACTGTTTTTT,CASSQYRRLTNEKLFF
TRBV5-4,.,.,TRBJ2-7,TGTGCCAGCAGCTTGGCGGGGGTCCTCCCCGGGGAGCAGTACTTC,CASSLAGVLPGEQYF
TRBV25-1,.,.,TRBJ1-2,TGTGCCAGCAGTGATGGGGGGGGGAACTATGGCTACACCTTC,CASSDGGGNYGYTF
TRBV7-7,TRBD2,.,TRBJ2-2,TGTGCCAGCAGACGACTAGCGGGAACGAACACCGGGGAGCTGTTTTTT,CASRRLAGTNTGELFF
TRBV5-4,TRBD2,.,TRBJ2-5,TGTGCCAGCAGCTTCCCTAGCGGGGGGGAGACCCAGTACTTC,CASSFPSGGETQYF
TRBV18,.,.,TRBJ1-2,TGTGCCAGCTCACCACAGTCAGTCACCTATGGCTACACCTTC,CASSPQSVTYGYTF
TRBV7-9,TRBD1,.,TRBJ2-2,TGTGCCAGCAGCCTGACAGACAGGGGTTCCGGGGAGCTGTTTTTT,CASSLTDRGSGELFF
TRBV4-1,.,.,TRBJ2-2,TGCGCCAGCAGTCGGACACCCTTGAACACCGGGGAGCTGTTTTTT,CASSRTPLNTGELFF
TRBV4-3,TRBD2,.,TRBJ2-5,TGCGCCAGCAGCCAGACTAGCGGGGGGGCCTGGGAGACCCAGTACTTC,CASSQTSGGAWETQYF
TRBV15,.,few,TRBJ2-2,TGTGCCACCAGCAGAGGGGCGGGCAAGCTGTTTTTT,CATSRGAGKLFF
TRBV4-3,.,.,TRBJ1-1,TGCGCCAGCAGCCAAGATGGTCGGTCAAGTGAAGCTTTCTTT,CASSQDGRSSEAFF
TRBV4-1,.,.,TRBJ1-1,TGCGCCAGCCGCGGGCCTCTACGGAACACTGAAGCTTTCTTT,CASRGPLRNTEAFF
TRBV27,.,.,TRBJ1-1,TGTGCCAGCCATCCCAGGGGGAACACTGAAGCTTTCTTT,CASHPRGNTEAFF
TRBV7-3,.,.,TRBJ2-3,TGTGCCAGCAGCTTTGGGGAGGCAGATACGCAGTATTTT,CASSFGEADTQYF
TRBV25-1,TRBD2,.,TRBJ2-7,TGTGCCAGCAGTGAAGGCGGGAGCTACGAGCAGTACTTC,CASSEGGSYEQYF
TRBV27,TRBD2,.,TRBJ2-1,TGTGCCAGCAGTTTCTACAGCGGGGGGAAAAGCAATGAGCAGTTCTTC,CASSFYSGGKSNEQFF
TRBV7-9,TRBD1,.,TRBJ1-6,TGTGCCAGCAAGGTGGACAGGGTGGATAATTCACCCCTCCACTTT,CASKVDRVDNSPLHF
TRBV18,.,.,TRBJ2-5,TGTGCCAGCTCACCCCAGGGCAGCGCCCAAGAGACCCAGTACTTC,CASSPQGSAQETQYF
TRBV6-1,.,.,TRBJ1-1,TGTGCCAGCAGTGAAGCTTTAACACGAGGGGAAGCTTTCTTT,CASSEALTRGEAFF
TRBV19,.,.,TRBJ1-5,TGTGCCAGCTCCCATTTCGGGCAGCCCCAGCATTTT,CASSHFGQPQHF
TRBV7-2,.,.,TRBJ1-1,TGTGCCAGCAGCTTCAGGGAACACACTGAAGCTTTCTTT,CASSFREHTEAFF
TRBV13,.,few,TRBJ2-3,TGTGCCAGCAGCTTAGAGGGGTCCACAGATACGCAGTATTTT,CASSLEGSTDTQYF
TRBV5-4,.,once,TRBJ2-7,TGTGCCAGCAGCTTGAAGTGGGAGCCCCACGAGCAGTACTTC,CASSLKWEPHEQYF
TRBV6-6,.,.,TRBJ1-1,TGTGCCAGCAGCCAGGAAACTGAAGCTTTCTTT,CASSQETEAFF
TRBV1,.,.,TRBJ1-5,TGCACCAGCAGCCAAGGCTCCGGGACAGGGGGTTATAGCAATCAGCCCCAGCATTTT,CTSSQGSGTGGYSNQPQHF
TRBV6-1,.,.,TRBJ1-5,TGTGCCAGCAGTGATCTCGACAGGCACGGCCAGCCCCAGCATTTT,CASSDLDRHGQPQHF
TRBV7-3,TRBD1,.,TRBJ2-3,TGTGCCAGCAGCTCGGGGACAGGGGATACGCAGTATTTT,CASSSGTGDTQYF